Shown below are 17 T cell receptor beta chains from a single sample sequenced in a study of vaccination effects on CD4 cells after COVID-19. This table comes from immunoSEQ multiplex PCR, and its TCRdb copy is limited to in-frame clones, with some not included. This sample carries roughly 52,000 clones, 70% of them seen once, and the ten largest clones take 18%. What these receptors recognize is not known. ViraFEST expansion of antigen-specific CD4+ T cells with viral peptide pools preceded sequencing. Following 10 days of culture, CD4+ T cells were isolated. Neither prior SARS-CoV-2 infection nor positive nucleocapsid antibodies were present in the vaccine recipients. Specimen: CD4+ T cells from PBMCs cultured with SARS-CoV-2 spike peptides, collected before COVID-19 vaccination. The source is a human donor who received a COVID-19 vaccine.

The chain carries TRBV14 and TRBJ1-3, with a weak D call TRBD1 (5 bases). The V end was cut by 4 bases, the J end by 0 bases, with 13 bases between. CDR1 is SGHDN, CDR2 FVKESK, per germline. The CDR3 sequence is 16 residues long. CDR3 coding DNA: TGTGCCAGCAGCCCTCTCGGGACCATCTCTGGAAACACCATATATTTT. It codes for CASSPLGTISGNTIYF.

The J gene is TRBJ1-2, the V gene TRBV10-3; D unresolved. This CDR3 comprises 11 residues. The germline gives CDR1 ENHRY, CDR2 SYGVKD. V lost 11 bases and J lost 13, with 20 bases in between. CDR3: CASNSGSLSTF. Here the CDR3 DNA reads TGTGCCTCCAACTCGGGGTCCCTCTCCACCTTC.

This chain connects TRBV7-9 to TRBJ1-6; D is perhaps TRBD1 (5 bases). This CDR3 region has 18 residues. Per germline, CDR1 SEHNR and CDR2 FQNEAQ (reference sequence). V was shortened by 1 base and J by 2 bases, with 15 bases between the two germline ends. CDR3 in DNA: TGTGCCAGCAGCTTAGAGGGCGGGGCCCCCACCTATAATTCACCCCTCCACTTT. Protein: CASSLEGGAPTYNSPLHF.

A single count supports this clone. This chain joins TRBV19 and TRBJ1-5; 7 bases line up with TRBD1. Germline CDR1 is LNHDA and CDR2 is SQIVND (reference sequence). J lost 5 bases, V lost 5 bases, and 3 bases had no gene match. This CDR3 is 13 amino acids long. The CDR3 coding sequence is TGTGCCAGTAGTGGAGGGGGCTATCAGCCCCAGCATTTT. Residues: CASSGGGYQPQHF.

As DNA, the CDR3 is TGTGCCAGCTCACGTGAACAGGGGGCGTATGATGGCTACACCTTC. Translated, it gives CASSREQGAYDGYTF. V is TRBV18 and J is TRBJ1-2, with TRBD1 identical over 9 bases. The CDR3 is made up of 15 amino acids. Germline CDR1 and CDR2: KGHSH and LQKENI. The J segment lost 6 bases and the V segment lost 4 bases, leaving 9 bases of the junction unmatched.

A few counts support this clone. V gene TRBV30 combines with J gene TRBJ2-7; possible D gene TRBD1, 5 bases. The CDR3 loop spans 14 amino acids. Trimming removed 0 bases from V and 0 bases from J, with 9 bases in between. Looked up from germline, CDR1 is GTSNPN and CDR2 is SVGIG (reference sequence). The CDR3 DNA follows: TGTGCCTGGAGTGTACTACAGGACTCCTACGAGCAGTACTTC. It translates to CAWSVLQDSYEQYF.

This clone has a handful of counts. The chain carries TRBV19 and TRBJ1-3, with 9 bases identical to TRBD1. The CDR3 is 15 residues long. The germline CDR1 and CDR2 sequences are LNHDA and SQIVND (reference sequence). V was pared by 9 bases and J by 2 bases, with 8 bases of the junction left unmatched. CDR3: CASGVQGATGNTIYF. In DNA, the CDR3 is TGTGCCAGCGGGGTACAGGGGGCAACTGGAAACACCATATATTTT.

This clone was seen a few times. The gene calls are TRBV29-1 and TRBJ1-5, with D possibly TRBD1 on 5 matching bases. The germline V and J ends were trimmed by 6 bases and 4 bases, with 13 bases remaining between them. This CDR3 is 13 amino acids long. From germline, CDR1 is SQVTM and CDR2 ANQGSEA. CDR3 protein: CSVARDLNQPQHF. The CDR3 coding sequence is TGCAGCGTGGCCCGGGACCTTAATCAGCCCCAGCATTTT.

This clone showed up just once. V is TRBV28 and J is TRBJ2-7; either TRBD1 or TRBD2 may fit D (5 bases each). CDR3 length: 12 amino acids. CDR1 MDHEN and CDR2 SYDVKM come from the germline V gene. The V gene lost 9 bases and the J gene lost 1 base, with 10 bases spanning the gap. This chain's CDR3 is CASGTPSYEQYF. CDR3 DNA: TGTGCCAGTGGGACCCCTTCCTACGAGCAGTACTTC. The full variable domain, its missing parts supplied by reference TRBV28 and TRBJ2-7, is DVKVTQSSRYLVKRTGEKVFLECVQDMDHENMFWYRQDPGLGLRLIYFSYDVKMKEKGDIPEGYSVSREKKERFSLILESASTNQTSMYLCASGTPSYEQYFGPGTRLTVT.

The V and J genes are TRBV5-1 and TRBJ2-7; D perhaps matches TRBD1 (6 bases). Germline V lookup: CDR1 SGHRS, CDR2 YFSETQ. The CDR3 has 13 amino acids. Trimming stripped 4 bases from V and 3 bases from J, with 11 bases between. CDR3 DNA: TGCGCCAGCAGCCTATCACAGGGCTACGAGCAGTACTTC. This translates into CASSLSQGYEQYF.

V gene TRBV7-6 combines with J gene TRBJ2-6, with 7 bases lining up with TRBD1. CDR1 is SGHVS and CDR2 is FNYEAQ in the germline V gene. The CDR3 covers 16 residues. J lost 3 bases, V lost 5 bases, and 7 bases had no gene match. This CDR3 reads CASSPGDSLGANVLTF. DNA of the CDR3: TGTGCCAGCAGCCCCGGGGACAGTCTTGGGGCCAACGTCCTGACTTTC.

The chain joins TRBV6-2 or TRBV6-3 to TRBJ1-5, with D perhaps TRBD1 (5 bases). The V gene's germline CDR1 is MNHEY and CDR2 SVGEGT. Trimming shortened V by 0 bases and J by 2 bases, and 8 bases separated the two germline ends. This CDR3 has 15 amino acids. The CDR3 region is CASSYSSRGNQPQHF. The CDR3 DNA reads TGTGCCAGCAGTTACTCGAGCAGGGGCAATCAGCCCCAGCATTTT.

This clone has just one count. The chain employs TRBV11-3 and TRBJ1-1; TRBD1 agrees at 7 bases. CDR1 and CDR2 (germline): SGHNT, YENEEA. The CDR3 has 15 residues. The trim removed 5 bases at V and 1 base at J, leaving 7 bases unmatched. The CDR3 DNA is TGTGCCAGCAGCGCCGCGGGACAGACGAACACTGAAGCTTTCTTT. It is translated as CASSAAGQTNTEAFF. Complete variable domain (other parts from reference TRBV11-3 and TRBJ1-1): EAGVVQSPRYKIIEKKQPVAFWCNPISGHNTLYWYLQNLGQGPELLIRYENEEAVDDSQLPKDRFSAERLKGVDSTLKIQPAELGDSAVYLCASSAAGQTNTEAFFGQGTRLTVV.

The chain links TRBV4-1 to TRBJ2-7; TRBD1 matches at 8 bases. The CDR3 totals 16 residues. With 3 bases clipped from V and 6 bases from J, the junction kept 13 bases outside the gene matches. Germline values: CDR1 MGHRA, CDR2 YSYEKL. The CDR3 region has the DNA TGCGCCAGCAGCCATGACGTCGACGGACAGGGCGGCGAGCAGTACTTC. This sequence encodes CASSHDVDGQGGEQYF.

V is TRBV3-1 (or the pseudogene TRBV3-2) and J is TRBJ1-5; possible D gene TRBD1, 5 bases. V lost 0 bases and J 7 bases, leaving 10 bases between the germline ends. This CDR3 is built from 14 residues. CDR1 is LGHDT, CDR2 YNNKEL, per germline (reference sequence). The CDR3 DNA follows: TGTGCCAGCAGCCAAGAGGCAGGGAAGCAGCCCCAGCATTTT. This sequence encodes CASSQEAGKQPQHF.

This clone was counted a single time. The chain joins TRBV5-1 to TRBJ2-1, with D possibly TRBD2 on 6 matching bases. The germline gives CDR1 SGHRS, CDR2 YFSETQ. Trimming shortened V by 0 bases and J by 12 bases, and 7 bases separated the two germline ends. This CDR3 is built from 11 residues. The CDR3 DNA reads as TGCGCCAGCAGCTTGGGGCGGGGGCAGTTCTTC. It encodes CASSLGRGQFF.

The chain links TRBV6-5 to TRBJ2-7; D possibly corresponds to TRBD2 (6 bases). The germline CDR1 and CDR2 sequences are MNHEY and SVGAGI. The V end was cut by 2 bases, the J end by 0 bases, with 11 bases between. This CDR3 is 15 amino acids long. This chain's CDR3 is CASSYDGRSSYEQYF. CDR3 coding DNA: TGTGCCAGCAGTTACGATGGGAGGAGCTCCTACGAGCAGTACTTC.